A selection of T cell receptor beta chains follows, all from one sample in a study of cytotoxic CD8 clonotypes in ibrutinib-treated CLL. Data came from immunoSEQ multiplex PCR; TCRdb stores just in-frame clones and leaves some out. Of 150,000 or so clones listed, roughly three quarters were seen once; the top ten hold around 13%. The input for sequencing was PBMCs, taken after 12 months of ibrutinib treatment. These receptors came from a human donor with chronic lymphocytic leukemia. CDR3s include the opening cysteine and the closing phenylalanine or tryptophan. D genes are given only for firm matches. Not all rows give a size; the values are once, few, many and, for expanded clones, a class.

TRBJ1-5,TRBV15,NA,NA,CATSRDSAQGQPQHF,TGTGCCACCAGCAGAGATTCGGCCCAAGGGCAGCCCCAGCATTTT
TRBJ1-2,TRBV5-8,NA,NA,CASSPNYGYTF,TGTGCCAGCAGCCCTAACTATGGCTACACCTTC
TRBJ2-1,TRBV15,NA,few,CATSTRNEQFF,TGTGCCACCAGCACAAGAAATGAGCAGTTCTTC
TRBJ2-1,TRBV11-3,NA,NA,CASSRETNEQFF,TGTGCCAGCAGCCGGGAGACCAATGAGCAGTTCTTC
TRBJ2-2,TRBV7-9,NA,NA,CASSPVVSIGNTGELFF,TGTGCCAGCAGCCCCGTAGTCTCGATCGGAAACACCGGGGAGCTGTTTTTT
TRBJ2-5,TRBV5-6,NA,NA,CASSFGDTQETQYF,TGTGCCAGCAGCTTTGGGGACACTCAAGAGACCCAGTACTTC
TRBJ1-1,TRBV2,NA,NA,CASNYQSGTVSEAFF,TGTGCCAGCAATTATCAATCCGGGACGGTAAGTGAAGCTTTCTTT
TRBJ2-7,TRBV20-1,NA,NA,CSARALEQYF,TGCAGTGCTAGAGCGTTAGAGCAGTACTTC
TRBJ2-3,TRBV28,NA,NA,CASTQRVTRTDTQYF,TGTGCCAGCACCCAAAGGGTGACGCGCACAGATACGCAGTATTTT
TRBJ2-5,TRBV10-1,NA,NA,CASSESPGSGETQYF,TGCGCCAGCAGTGAGTCCCCCGGGAGTGGCGAGACCCAGTACTTC
TRBJ1-5,TRBV2,TRBD1,few,CASSRDSNSNQPQHF,TGTGCCAGCAGTCGGGACAGTAATAGCAATCAGCCCCAGCATTTT
TRBJ2-7,TRBV19,NA,NA,CASSIRVHYEQYF,TGTGCCAGTAGTATTAGGGTGCATTACGAGCAGTACTTC
TRBJ2-7,TRBV27,TRBD1,NA,CASSLYRGLEQYF,TGTGCCAGCAGTTTATACAGGGGGCTCGAGCAGTACTTC
TRBJ2-7,TRBV7-9,NA,NA,CASSLGPRGGYEQYF,TGTGCCAGCAGCTTAGGGCCCAGAGGCGGGTACGAGCAGTACTTC
TRBJ2-5,TRBV6-1,TRBD2,NA,CASSESGLGLAGGQLETQYF,TGTGCCAGCAGTGAAAGTGGTTTAGGACTAGCGGGAGGCCAACTAGAGACCCAGTACTTC
TRBJ1-3,TRBV11-2,NA,NA,CASSLYLGSGNTIYF,TGTGCCAGCAGCTTATATTTGGGATCTGGAAACACCATATATTTT
TRBJ2-7,TRBV29-1,TRBD2,NA,CSVVGLAGVDYEQYF,TGCAGCGTTGTAGGCCTAGCGGGAGTAGACTACGAGCAGTACTTC
TRBJ2-7,TRBV7-6,NA,few,CASQKGQGRSYEQYF,TGTGCCAGCCAGAAAGGGCAGGGGAGGTCCTACGAGCAGTACTTC
TRBJ1-2,TRBV2,TRBD1,NA,CASSGFDRDDYGYTF,TGTGCCAGCAGCGGGTTTGACAGGGACGACTATGGCTACACCTTC
TRBJ2-1,TRBV7-6,NA,NA,CASSSEAREQFF,TGTGCCAGCAGCTCAGAAGCGAGAGAGCAGTTCTTC
TRBJ2-2,TRBV5-1,TRBD2,few,CASSLGDSGKHNTGELFF,TGCGCCAGCAGCTTGGGGGATAGCGGGAAACACAACACCGGGGAGCTGTTTTTT
TRBJ2-1,TRBV7-8,TRBD1,NA,CASSLGLGGYDYNEQFF,TGTGCCAGCAGCTTAGGGTTAGGGGGCTATGACTACAATGAGCAGTTCTTC
TRBJ2-3,TRBV7-9,TRBD2,NA,CASSLETSGRITQYF,TGTGCCAGCAGCTTAGAAACTAGCGGGAGGATTACGCAGTATTTT
TRBJ2-7,TRBV25-1,TRBD1,NA,CASSESGGQGSYEQYF,TGTGCCAGCAGTGAATCGGGGGGACAGGGGTCCTACGAGCAGTACTTC
TRBJ1-2,TRBV28,TRBD1,few,CASSSPTGLIGGYTF,TGTGCCAGCAGTTCCCCGACAGGGTTGATTGGCGGCTACACCTTC
TRBJ2-1,TRBV6-5,TRBD2,NA,CASSPLAGGHNEQFF,TGTGCCAGCAGCCCCTTGGCGGGAGGACACAATGAGCAGTTCTTC
TRBJ2-7,TRBV30,NA,NA,CAWSVRPPYEQYF,TGTGCCTGGAGTGTAAGACCACCCTACGAGCAGTACTTC
TRBJ2-7,TRBV5-1,TRBD1,NA,CASSPTPWGTGQEKQYF,TGCGCCAGCAGCCCTACACCTTGGGGGACAGGGCAGGAAAAGCAGTACTTC
TRBJ2-3,TRBV18,TRBD1,NA,CASSPRTGYEDTQYF,TGTGCCAGCTCACCTAGGACAGGCTACGAGGATACGCAGTATTTT
TRBJ2-1,TRBV6-5,TRBD2,NA,CASSRDYGAFNEQFF,TGTGCCAGCAGCAGGGACTACGGGGCCTTCAATGAGCAGTTCTTC